This T cell receptor beta chain was sequenced in a study of blood T cell repertoires in COVID-19. Clones were read by immunoSEQ multiplex PCR, and TCRdb kept only the in-frame ones, dropping some. The sample comprises some 150,000 clones, approximately 82% of which are singletons, and approximately 4% rests with the top ten. CDR3 length: 11 residues. Trimming cost V 8 bases and J 3 bases, with 5 bases left between them. The chain has TRBV12-3 or TRBV12-4 and TRBJ1-3; the D is unclear. The sequencing sample was made of PBMCs or T cells enriched from blood (not recorded which). This TCR was recovered from a woman in her fifties or sixties in a cohort exposed to, infected with or recovered from COVID-19 (not recorded which). The CDR3 reads CASGLGNTIYF. CDR3 nucleotide sequence: TGTGCCAGCGGCCTTGGAAACACCATATATTTT.